A selection of T cell receptor beta chains follows, all from one sample in a study of T cell changes during pregnancy in multiple sclerosis. The method was immunoSEQ multiplex PCR; TCRdb's version includes in-frame clones alone and lacks a portion of them. The table lists about 71,000 clones, about 92% of them singletons. The source material was peripheral blood, sampled in the third trimester of pregnancy. These receptors originate from a female donor with multiple sclerosis, enrolled in a pregnancy study. The CDR3 runs from the conserved cysteine through the conserved F or W. A D gene is named only where the DNA matches it firmly. The listing skips clone size in some rows; elsewhere it reads once, few, many or a size class.

TRBD1	TRBV7-9	TRBJ2-7	-	TGTGCCAGCAGCTGGGTGGGACAGGAAACTTACGAGCAGTACTTC	CASSWVGQETYEQYF
-	TRBV30	TRBJ1-1	-	TGTGCCTGGACCACAGGGATATGGACTGAAGCTTTCTTT	CAWTTGIWTEAFF
-	TRBV5-5	TRBJ1-5	-	TGTGCCAGCAGCTTGAGAACCACTGGCAATCAGCCCCAGCATTTT	CASSLRTTGNQPQHF
TRBD2	TRBV28	TRBJ2-2	-	TGTGCCAGCACCCTTTCTAGCGGGAAGAACACCGGGGAGCTGTTTTTT	CASTLSSGKNTGELFF
TRBD1	TRBV4-1	TRBJ2-3	once	TGCGCCAGCAGCCCGGTCCCGGGACAGGGCCGGGATACGCAGTATTTT	CASSPVPGQGRDTQYF
-	TRBV4-1	TRBJ2-1	-	TGCGCCAGCAGCCAAGGGGGGACAACGCCCCTGAATGAGCAGTTCTTC	CASSQGGTTPLNEQFF
-	TRBV19	TRBJ2-7	-	TGTGCCAGTAGTATTTACTCGGCAGGTACCTACGAGCAGTACTTC	CASSIYSAGTYEQYF
TRBD2	TRBV2	TRBJ2-3	-	TGTGCCAGCAGGGTGAGCGGGAGCCACACAGATACGCAGTATTTT	CASRVSGSHTDTQYF
TRBD2	TRBV9	TRBJ2-7	-	TGTGCCAGCAGCGTTGAGTCTAGCCTAGCGGGTGGTGAGCAGTACTTC	CASSVESSLAGGEQYF
TRBD1	TRBV5-4	TRBJ1-3	-	TGTGCCAGCACCCCGGACAGGGGGCTCGGAAACACCATATATTTT	CASTPDRGLGNTIYF
-	TRBV10-1	TRBJ2-2	-	TGCGCCAGCAGCCTGGAAGGGGTCTACACCGGGGAGCTGTTTTTT	CASSLEGVYTGELFF
TRBD2	TRBV5-1	TRBJ2-1	-	TGCGCCAGCAGCCCGGGACTAGCGGGAGATGAGCAGTTCTTC	CASSPGLAGDEQFF
TRBD1	TRBV5-6	TRBJ1-2	-	TGTGCCAGCAGCTCGCAGGGGGCCCCATCTGGCTACACCTTC	CASSSQGAPSGYTF
-	TRBV28	TRBJ2-2	medium-sized	TGTGCCAGCAGGCCGTCGCTAGTGGAGAACACCGGGGAGCTGTTTTTT	CASRPSLVENTGELFF
-	TRBV5-1	TRBJ1-4	few	TGCGCCAGCAGCTTGAAACCGGGAGAAAAACTGTTTTTT	CASSLKPGEKLFF
TRBD1	TRBV25-1	TRBJ2-5	-	TGTGCCAGCAGTGTGTCCGGGACAGGGGTTCAAGAGACCCAGTACTTC	CASSVSGTGVQETQYF
TRBD1	TRBV18	TRBJ2-7	-	TGTGCCAGCTCACCACCGGGACAGGGGAGGAACGAGCAGTACTTC	CASSPPGQGRNEQYF
TRBD1	TRBV10-3	TRBJ1-5	-	TGTGCCATCAGTGATGGGACAGGGGGGGTTAGCAATCAGCCCCAGCATTTT	CAISDGTGGVSNQPQHF
TRBD1	TRBV30	TRBJ2-7	-	TGTGCCTGGAGTCGACAGGGAGTCTACGAGCAGTACTTC	CAWSRQGVYEQYF
-	TRBV7-9	TRBJ2-1	-	TGTGCCAGCAGCTTATCGGCGGGAAGCTACAATGAGCAGTTCTTC	CASSLSAGSYNEQFF
-	TRBV7-2	TRBJ2-6	-	TGTGCCAGCAGCCCCCAGGGTGGGGCCAACGTCCTGACTTTC	CASSPQGGANVLTF
TRBD1	TRBV7-2	TRBJ1-3	-	TGTGCCAGCAGCTTAAGACAGGGCTCTGGAAACACCATATATTTT	CASSLRQGSGNTIYF
-	TRBV18	TRBJ2-2	-	TGTGCCAGCTCACGGATACTAGTTCCCGGGGAGCTGTTTTTT	CASSRILVPGELFF
TRBD1	TRBV28	TRBJ1-2	-	TGTGCCAGCAGTTTGAGGAGGGGCAGGGGGAGTGTAGGCTACACCTTC	CASSLRRGRGSVGYTF
-	TRBV28	TRBJ2-7	once	TGTGCCAGCATTGGTAGCGAGGTTCCCTACGAGCAGTACTTC	CASIGSEVPYEQYF
-	TRBV7-2	TRBJ2-7	-	TGTGCCAGCAGCCCAACGGGAGCGCGGGAGCAGTACTTC	CASSPTGAREQYF
-	TRBV7-2	TRBJ1-2	once	TGTGCCAGCAGCTTAGCGCCCCGGGATGGCTATGGCTACACCTTC	CASSLAPRDGYGYTF
-	TRBV9	TRBJ1-2	-	TGTGCCAGCAGCGTAGATACCCCGGGGTCCAAGTTGGATCTCGCGGGTTACACCTTC	CASSVDTPGSKLDLAGYTF
TRBD1	TRBV29-1	TRBJ1-5	-	TGCAGCGTTTCTGGACAGGGGGATCAGCCCCAGCATTTT	CSVSGQGDQPQHF
TRBD1	TRBV13	TRBJ2-2	-	TGTGCCAGCAGCTTAGCCCGGGACAGCAACACCGGGGAGCTGTTTTTT	CASSLARDSNTGELFF
-	TRBV5-6	TRBJ2-7	-	TGTGCCAGCAGCTTCGGCCCAGGGAAGGACGAGCAGTACTTC	CASSFGPGKDEQYF
-	TRBV7-2	TRBJ1-2	-	TGTGCCAGCAGCTTAGCGCGGGCGGACCTTAACTATGGCTACACCTTC	CASSLARADLNYGYTF
TRBD1	TRBV9	TRBJ2-1	-	TGTGCCAGCAGCGTATCGGGACAGTGGGTCTACAATGAGCAGTTCTTC	CASSVSGQWVYNEQFF
-	TRBV7-2	TRBJ2-7	-	TGTGCCAGCAGCTTTCCGCAGGTCCTTTCCTACGAGCAGTACTTC	CASSFPQVLSYEQYF
-	TRBV30	TRBJ2-2	-	TGTGCCTGGAGTAAAACCAGGGAAACCGGGGAGCTGTTTTTT	CAWSKTRETGELFF
TRBD2	TRBV9	TRBJ2-3	-	TGTGCCAGCAGCCCAACACGACTAGCGGGAGTCGGTTGGTACGGAGATACGCAGTATTTT	CASSPTRLAGVGWYGDTQYF
TRBD1	TRBV4-1	TRBJ1-4	-	TGCGCCAGCAGCCCCGGACAGGGTACTAATGAAAAACTGTTTTTT	CASSPGQGTNEKLFF
TRBD1	TRBV6-5	TRBJ2-2	-	TGTGCCAGCAGTTCCACAGGGGGGAACACCGGGGAGCTGTTTTTT	CASSSTGGNTGELFF
-	TRBV7-2	TRBJ1-1	-	TGTGCCAGCAGCTTAGGACAGAACACTGAAGCTTTCTTT	CASSLGQNTEAFF
-	TRBV6-1	TRBJ2-1	once	TGTGCCAGCAGTGACTTAACAGCATCCTACAATGAGCAGTTCTTC	CASSDLTASYNEQFF
TRBD2	TRBV27	TRBJ2-3	-	TGTGCCAGCAGTTTGTTGGCCGGGACTAGCGGGAGCGCAGATACGCAGTATTTT	CASSLLAGTSGSADTQYF
TRBD1	TRBV6-5	TRBJ1-2	-	TGTGCCAGCAGTTACCAGGGACAGGGGGCGGTCACCTTC	CASSYQGQGAVTF
TRBD1	TRBV6-1	TRBJ1-1	-	TGTGCCAGCACGGGACAGCCGAACACTGAAGCTTTCTTT	CASTGQPNTEAFF
-	TRBV9	TRBJ1-1	-	TGTGCCAGCAGCGCCCGACGGGGACAAGTGAACACTGAAGCTTTCTTT	CASSARRGQVNTEAFF
TRBD2	TRBV4-1	TRBJ2-1	-	TGCGCCAGCAGCCAAACCCCCGCCCCCGGGCTAGCGGGAGTCAATGAGCAGTTCTTC	CASSQTPAPGLAGVNEQFF
-	TRBV10-2	TRBJ2-1	-	TGCGCCAGCAGTGAGTCCATAGCGGCCAACTACAATGAGCAGTTCTTC	CASSESIAANYNEQFF
TRBD1	TRBV7-3	TRBJ1-1	once	TGTGCCAGCAGCTTACCGATAACAGGGGTCAACACTGAAGCTTTCTTT	CASSLPITGVNTEAFF
-	TRBV25-1	TRBJ2-1	-	TGTGCCAGCAGTGGGAGGGCCAATGAGCAGTTCTTC	CASSGRANEQFF
-	TRBV5-1	TRBJ1-1	-	TGCGCCAGCAGCTCTAATGACAGATTGAACACTGAAGCTTTCTTT	CASSSNDRLNTEAFF
TRBD2	TRBV19	TRBJ2-1	-	TGTGCCAGTAGTATAGGACTAGCGGGAGCCAGCTCCTACAATGAGCAGTTCTTC	CASSIGLAGASSYNEQFF
-	TRBV19	TRBJ1-1	-	TGTGCCAGTAAAGAGGACAGCACTGAAGCTTTCTTT	CASKEDSTEAFF
TRBD1	TRBV19	TRBJ1-5	-	TGTGCCAGTACAGGACAGGGTGCTCGGCCCCAGCATTTT	CASTGQGARPQHF
TRBD2	TRBV4-2	TRBJ2-3	-	TGTGCCAGCAGCCAAGAGGTAGCAGGGAACGGGAGGGGCACAGATACGCAGTATTTT	CASSQEVAGNGRGTDTQYF
TRBD2	TRBV10-3	TRBJ2-5	-	TGTGCCATCAGTGAGACATATGCGGGAGGTGGGGAGACCCAGTACTTC	CAISETYAGGGETQYF
TRBD2	TRBV18	TRBJ2-1	-	TGTGCCAGCTCACTAGCGGGAATGTCCTACAATGAGCAGTTCTTC	CASSLAGMSYNEQFF
TRBD2	TRBV6-5	TRBJ2-3	-	TGTGCCAGCCAAAGTAGCGGGAGTTGGGATACGCAGTATTTT	CASQSSGSWDTQYF